The clone carrying this T cell receptor (beta chain) has a single count. This sample was taken from a study of blood T cell repertoires in COVID-19. Assay used: immunoSEQ multiplex PCR; TCRdb lists only in-frame clones, some missing. The sample shows approximately 300,000 clones, around 90% of them seen only once. The sequence came from a man in his sixties who had recovered from COVID-19. The sample comprised PBMCs or T cells enriched from blood (not recorded which).

The CDR3 here is CSASWGQGNYGYTF. The DNA for the CDR3 is TGCAGTGCTAGTTGGGGACAGGGGAACTATGGCTACACCTTC. This chain connects TRBV20-1 to TRBJ1-2; 10 bases are a match to TRBD1. This CDR3 is built from 14 residues. Germline V gives CDR1 DFQATT, CDR2 SNEGSKA (reference sequence). V gave up 3 bases and J gave up 2 bases; unmatched junction bases: 3.